The sample holds many counts of the clone carrying this TCR beta chain. MiXCR was run by TCRdb on the RACE reads, yielding one entry per CDR3 protein. Of 85,000 to 100,000 distinct CDR3 sequences listed, 8% to 13% are singletons. Time point indicated: patch test 2, 6 weeks after DPC sensitization. Treatment indicated: therapeutic diphenylcyclopropenone sensitization with weekly scalp DPC. This sample stems from a study of human T cells and chemical hapten exposure. Between the trimmed V and J ends, which lost 3 bases and 2 bases, there was a span of 11 bases. The CDR3 loop spans 15 amino acids. Per germline, CDR1 SNHLY and CDR2 FYNNEI.

This sequence was found in a man between 40 and 49 years old with alopecia areata. Some clones in this sample may be carry-over from other donors' samples. The source was whole blood, collected in connection with sensitization to the hapten diphenylcyclopropenone (DPC). This chain links TRBV2 with TRBJ1-5; D is unclear. CDR3: CASSDGEGGNQPQHF. CDR3 coding DNA: TGTGCCAGCAGTGACGGGGAGGGTGGCAATCAGCCCCAGCATTTT.